Included here is one T cell receptor (beta chain) sequence, with context. The CDR3 totals 13 residues. The V gene's germline CDR1 is MNHNS and CDR2 SASEGT. V was cut by 1 base and J by 13 bases, with 14 bases left in between. The data were obtained in a study of tumor-infiltrating lymphocytes in localized non-small cell lung cancer. Produced via immunoSEQ multiplex PCR; TCRdb's table is partial and in-frame only. The data hold 9,000 to 10,000 clones, with 60% to 80% observed a single time. The chain combines TRBV6-1 with TRBJ2-1, with D uncertain. The source material was lung tumor tissue. The clonotype was recovered from a human donor with non-small cell lung cancer. CDR3 sequence (DNA): TGTGCCAGCAGTGAAGATGTGGTCCGACCTCAGTTCTTC. It codes for CASSEDVVRPQFF.